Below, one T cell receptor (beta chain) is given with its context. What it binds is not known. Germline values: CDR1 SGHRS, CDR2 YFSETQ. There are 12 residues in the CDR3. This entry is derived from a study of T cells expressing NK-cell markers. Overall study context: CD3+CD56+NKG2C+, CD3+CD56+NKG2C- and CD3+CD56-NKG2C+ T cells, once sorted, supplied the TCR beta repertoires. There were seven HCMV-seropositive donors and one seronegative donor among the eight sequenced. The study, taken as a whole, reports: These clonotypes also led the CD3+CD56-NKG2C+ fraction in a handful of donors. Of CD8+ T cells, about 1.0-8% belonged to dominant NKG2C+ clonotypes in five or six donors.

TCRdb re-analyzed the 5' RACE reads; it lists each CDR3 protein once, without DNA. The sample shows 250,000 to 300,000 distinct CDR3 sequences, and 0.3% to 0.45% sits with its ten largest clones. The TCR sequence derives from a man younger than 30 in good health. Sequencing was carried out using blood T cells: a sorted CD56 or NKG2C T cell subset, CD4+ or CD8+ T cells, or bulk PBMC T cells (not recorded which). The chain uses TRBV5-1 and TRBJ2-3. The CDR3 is CASSFLEDTQYF.